Listed below are T cell receptor beta chains from one sample, sequenced in a study of T cell responses to AZD1222 COVID-19 vaccine. Using immunoSEQ multiplex PCR, the repertoire was profiled, and TCRdb retains in-frame clones only, with some absent. In the table there are around 83,000 clones, approximately 90% of which are singletons. The source material was peripheral blood, sampled on day 0 of AZD1222 vaccination. The receptors originated from an adult in good health. The CDR3 runs from the conserved cysteine through the conserved F or W. A D gene is named only where the DNA matches it firmly. Size is stated for part of the rows, as once, few or many counts, or as a class when the clone is expanded.

TRBV5-6,TRBJ2-3,.,.,TGTGCCAGCGGCAAACGTGGACCTCTCCGGGCAGTTTTT,CASGKRGPLRAVF
TRBV28,TRBJ2-1,.,.,TGTGCCAGCAGTTTGGGTAATGAGCAGTTCTTC,CASSLGNEQFF
TRBV27,TRBJ1-4,.,.,TGTGCCAGCAGCCCCGGGGGAGCTAATGAAAAACTGTTTTTT,CASSPGGANEKLFF
TRBV6-5,TRBJ2-7,TRBD1,once,TGTGCCAGCAGTTACCGGGACAGGACCTACGAGCAGTACTTC,CASSYRDRTYEQYF
TRBV2,TRBJ2-1,TRBD2,.,TGTGCCAGCAGTGATAAGCTAGCGGGTGAGCAGTTCTTC,CASSDKLAGEQFF
TRBV7-2,TRBJ2-7,TRBD2,.,TGTGCCAGCAGGGATAGCGGGAGCGCCTACGAGCAGTACTTC,CASRDSGSAYEQYF
TRBV10-3,TRBJ1-5,.,.,TGTGCCATCAGTACACAGGACAATCAGCCCCAGCATTTT,CAISTQDNQPQHF
TRBV28,TRBJ2-7,TRBD2,.,TGTGCCGGCAGGGCTAGCGGCGCCTACGAGCAGTACTTC,CAGRASGAYEQYF
TRBV24-1,TRBJ2-2,TRBD2,.,TGTGCCGCAGGGACTAGCGGGGTGGGCACCGGGGAGCTGTTTTTT,CAAGTSGVGTGELFF
TRBV19,TRBJ2-3,.,.,TGTGCCAGTAGTACACAGGGATGGGGCACAGATACGCAGTATTTT,CASSTQGWGTDTQYF
TRBV6-4,TRBJ2-1,TRBD2,.,TGTGCCAGCAGCCGACTAGCGGGAGAGTGGGATGAGCAGTTCTTC,CASSRLAGEWDEQFF
TRBV5-1,TRBJ2-2,.,.,TGCGCCAGCAGCTTGGGACAGACGCCCCGCGGGGAGCTGTTTTTT,CASSLGQTPRGELFF
TRBV6-5,TRBJ1-1,.,.,TGTGCCAGCACTATGACCGGGACGGTGAACACTGAAGCTTTCTTT,CASTMTGTVNTEAFF
TRBV12-3/TRBV12-4,TRBJ2-7,.,.,TGTGCCAGCAGTTTACAAGGCGCCTACGAGCAGTACTTC,CASSLQGAYEQYF
TRBV5-1,TRBJ2-6,TRBD2,.,TGCGCCAGCAGCTTGGTAGCGGGAGGCCCCGTTTCCAACGTCCTGACTTTC,CASSLVAGGPVSNVLTF
TRBV6-6,TRBJ1-2,.,.,TGTGCCAGCAGCCCCGGCATCAGGGTTTTGGGGTATGGCTACACCTTC,CASSPGIRVLGYGYTF
TRBV5-1,TRBJ1-1,TRBD1,.,TGCGCCAGCAGCTTCGACAGGGATTACACTGAAGCTTTCTTT,CASSFDRDYTEAFF
TRBV3-1/TRBV3-2,TRBJ1-5,TRBD1,.,TGTGCCAGCAGTCTAGACGGGACAGCAAATCAGCCCCAGCATTTT,CASSLDGTANQPQHF
TRBV27,TRBJ2-7,TRBD2,.,TGTGCCAGCAGTCGGACTAGCGGGGGGGCCTACGAGCAGTACTTC,CASSRTSGGAYEQYF